The 8 T cell receptor beta chains listed next were all sequenced from one sample in a study of OX40 agonist ivuxolimab in advanced cancers. Clones were sequenced by immunoSEQ multiplex PCR, and TCRdb holds only the in-frame ones, with some missing. The table lists 59,000 or so clones, approximately 87% of them singletons. The material sequenced was CD4+ or CD8+ T cells sorted from blood, taken in a trial of the OX40 agonist ivuxolimab. The source of these receptors is an adult with an advanced solid tumor such as melanoma, head and neck, liver or kidney cancer.

The rearrangement joins TRBV4-3 to TRBJ2-7, with TRBD1 matching over 9 bases. Unmatched junction bases numbered 7, after V lost 5 bases and J lost 5 bases. Per germline, CDR1 LGHNA and CDR2 YSLEER. The CDR3 consists of 14 residues. CDR3 sequence reads: CASSSEGQGDEQYF. Written as DNA, the CDR3 is TGCGCCAGCAGCTCAGAGGGACAGGGTGACGAGCAGTACTTC.

The chain employs TRBV4-1 and TRBJ2-7; TRBD1 aligns across 9 bases. Germline V CDR1 and CDR2: MGHRA, YSYEKL. This CDR3 has 18 residues. V shed 4 bases and J 3 bases; nucleotides not matched to a gene: 16. The CDR3 loop reads CASSRSSYGGTGNYEQYF. The CDR3 DNA reads as TGCGCCAGCAGCCGATCTTCCTACGGGGGGACAGGGAACTACGAGCAGTACTTC.

As for this clone: Other DNA sequences within the sample encode an identical CDR3. The genes are TRBV18 and TRBJ2-7; 8 positions agree with TRBD1. CDR1 is KGHSH and CDR2 is LQKENI in the germline V gene. This CDR3 has 14 amino acids. After removal of 6 bases from V and 2 bases from J, the junction contained 6 bases not matched to a gene. CDR3 sequence: CASSPGTGPYEQYF. CDR3 DNA sequence: TGTGCCAGCTCCCCCGGGACAGGCCCCTACGAGCAGTACTTC.

V is TRBV5-5 and J is TRBJ2-2; D uncertain. Germline V gene sequence: CDR1 SGHKS, CDR2 YYEKEE (reference sequence). Trimming stripped 0 bases from V and 9 bases from J, with 3 bases between. CDR3 length: 11 residues. The CDR3, as DNA: TGTGCCAGCAGCTTGGGTCGGGAGCTGTTTTTT. Its translation is CASSLGRELFF.

In regard to this clone: Relative to the germline gene, one junction end is altered; a read error may explain this. This specimen includes other DNA sequences encoding the same CDR3. V gene TRBV18 combines with J gene TRBJ1-4, with 7 bases fitting TRBD1. Germline V gene data show CDR1 as KGHSH and CDR2 as LQKENI. This CDR3 has 15 residues. In DNA form, the CDR3 reads TGTGCCAGCTCACTCTTTGAGGGGGCGCACGAAAAGCTGTTTTTT. Its translation is CASSLFEGAHEKLFF.

The J gene is TRBJ1-2, the V gene TRBV6-1; TRBD1 might be the D (6 bases). The V end was cut by 4 bases, the J end by 4 bases, with 16 bases between. The CDR3 has 15 amino acids. In germline, CDR1 is MNHNS, CDR2 SASEGT. The CDR3 DNA sequence: TGTGCCAGCAGTGTAACAGGGAATTGGGGCTATGGCTACACCTTC. Residues: CASSVTGNWGYGYTF.

This chain links TRBV30 with TRBJ2-2; tentatively, D is TRBD1 (6 bases). The V gene's germline CDR1 is GTSNPN and CDR2 SVGIG (reference sequence). The CDR3 sequence is 13 residues long. V shed 6 bases and J shed 5 bases, with 13 bases lying between them. The CDR3 DNA is TGTGCCTGCCAACAGGGTGGGACCGGGGAGCTGTTTTTT. It is translated as CACQQGGTGELFF.

V is TRBV7-6 and J is TRBJ2-3; TRBD1 aligns across 7 bases. Germline values: CDR1 SGHVS, CDR2 FNYEAQ. V dropped 0 bases and J dropped 4; count of bases not matched to a gene: 7. The CDR3 sequence is 16 residues long. The CDR3 region is CASSLAGTALSDTQYF. CDR3 DNA: TGTGCCAGCAGCTTAGCGGGGACAGCGCTCTCAGATACGCAGTATTTT. Full variable domain (missing parts from reference TRBV7-6 and TRBJ2-3): GAGVSQSPRYKVTKRGQDVALRCDPISGHVSLYWYRQALGQGPEFLTYFNYEAQQDKSGLPNDRFSAERPEGSISTLTIQRTEQRDSAMYRCASSLAGTALSDTQYFGPGTRLTVL.